A selection of T cell receptor beta chains follows, all from one sample in a study of blood T cell repertoires in COVID-19. Method: immunoSEQ multiplex PCR; TCRdb's copy keeps in-frame clones and lacks some. The sample lists more than 250,000 clones; roughly 84% were seen once. Source material: peripheral blood. The receptor set was obtained from a man in his fifties with active or convalescent COVID-19. Both conserved end residues are part of each CDR3. Fields, in order: V gene, clone size, D gene, J gene, CDR3 DNA, CDR3 protein. The D gene is left open where the match is weak. Rows give clone size only sometimes, using once, few, many, or a class for an expanded clone.

TRBV28	.	TRBD1	TRBJ1-2	TGTGCCAGCAGCGAGTCTTGGGGACAGCCAGCATATGGCTACACCTTC	CASSESWGQPAYGYTF
TRBV5-1	.	.	TRBJ2-1	TGCGCCAGCAGCTCCGGTGGTGTGCTGCGGGACTCAGACAATGAGCAGTTCTTC	CASSSGGVLRDSDNEQFF
TRBV19	.	TRBD2	TRBJ2-3	TGTGCCAGTAGTATAGCTGGGACTAGCGGGGCTAGCACAGATACGCAGTATTTT	CASSIAGTSGASTDTQYF
TRBV11-3	.	TRBD1	TRBJ2-7	TGTGCCAGCAGCTTAGATCAGTGGCGACAGGGGGATAAGAACGAGCAGTACTTC	CASSLDQWRQGDKNEQYF
TRBV5-1	.	.	TRBJ2-2	TGCGCCAGCAGCTTATACTTTAGCGCCGGGGAGCTGTTTTTT	CASSLYFSAGELFF
TRBV5-3	.	TRBD2	TRBJ2-1	TGTGCCAGAAGCTTCTTAGCGGGAGGGAGGGGTAATGAGCAGTTCTTC	CARSFLAGGRGNEQFF
TRBV7-2	.	TRBD2	TRBJ2-3	TGTGCCAGCGTGACTAGCGGGGGAGATACGCAGTATTTT	CASVTSGGDTQYF
TRBV4-2	.	TRBD1	TRBJ1-3	TGTGCCAGCAGCCGGGACAGGGGGGGTGGAAACACCATATATTTT	CASSRDRGGGNTIYF
TRBV6-2/TRBV6-3	.	.	TRBJ1-5	TGTGCCAGCAGTTACCTGCGGGCGGGGAGCAATCAGCCCCAGCATTTT	CASSYLRAGSNQPQHF
TRBV28	once	TRBD2	TRBJ2-7	TGTGCCAGCAGTTTACTGACTAGCGCCACCTACGAGCAGTACTTC	CASSLLTSATYEQYF
TRBV2	.	.	TRBJ2-2	TGTGCCAGCAAGGAAGCCCCAGGCACCGGGGAGCTGTTTTTT	CASKEAPGTGELFF
TRBV19	.	.	TRBJ2-7	TGTGCCAGTAGTATAGGGAGTTACTACGAGCAGTACTTC	CASSIGSYYEQYF
TRBV6-2/TRBV6-3	.	.	TRBJ2-1	TGTGCCAGCAGTTACCACCTCGGACAGAGCTCCTACAATGAGCAGTTCTTC	CASSYHLGQSSYNEQFF
TRBV11-1	.	TRBD2	TRBJ2-3	TGTGCCAGCGGGGCTAGCGGAGTAAGCACAGATACGCAGTATTTT	CASGASGVSTDTQYF
TRBV7-3	once	TRBD1	TRBJ1-1	TGTGCCAGCAGCTTAACGGGACAGTGGGACACTGAAGCTTTCTTT	CASSLTGQWDTEAFF
TRBV18	.	.	TRBJ2-1	TGTGCCAGCTCACCACCAGGTGGGGTCGGGAGCTTGCAGTTCTTC	CASSPPGGVGSLQFF
TRBV2	.	TRBD1	TRBJ2-5	TGTGCCAGCAGCGGACAGGGGGGAGAGACCCAGTACTTC	CASSGQGGETQYF
TRBV5-6	.	.	TRBJ1-1	TGTGCCAGCAGCCCACCAGGGAACACTGAAGCTTTCTTT	CASSPPGNTEAFF
TRBV19	.	.	TRBJ2-7	TGTGCCAGTTCGCTCCCGGGACAACCTTTTGCAGAGCAGTACTTC	CASSLPGQPFAEQYF
TRBV28	.	TRBD1	TRBJ1-2	TGTGCCAGCAGTTTAGGGGGACAGACGTACTATGGCTACACCTTC	CASSLGGQTYYGYTF
TRBV6-5	.	.	TRBJ2-1	TGTGCCAGCAGTAGACAGGCTCTCGATGAGCAGTTCTTC	CASSRQALDEQFF
TRBV18	.	.	TRBJ1-4	TGTGCCAGCTCAGTCTCCAACACAGCAACTAATGAAAAACTGTTTTTT	CASSVSNTATNEKLFF
TRBV9	.	TRBD1	TRBJ1-3	TGTGCCAGCAGCATAGGACAGGGGGCAAACGCCATATATTTT	CASSIGQGANAIYF
TRBV27	once	.	TRBJ2-4	TGTGCCAGCAGTTTATTCTCTCTGACAGGAGGTGGGAACATTCAGTACTTC	CASSLFSLTGGGNIQYF
TRBV6-5	.	.	TRBJ1-5	TGTGCCAGCAGCCACGGGGGAAGCAATCAGCCCCAGCATTTT	CASSHGGSNQPQHF
TRBV7-2	few	TRBD1	TRBJ2-7	TGTGCCAGCAGCTTACCTCATGGACAGGGCTTCTCCTACGAGCAGTACTTC	CASSLPHGQGFSYEQYF
TRBV28	.	.	TRBJ1-2	TGTGCCATTAGGCCGGGGGGTTCGGGCTACACCTTC	CAIRPGGSGYTF
TRBV11-3	.	TRBD2	TRBJ2-3	TGTGCCAGCAGCCAGGGACTAGACTCGCAGTATTTT	CASSQGLDSQYF
TRBV10-3	.	TRBD1	TRBJ1-1	TGTGCCATCAGTGAACAGGGGCCCACTGAAGCTTTCTTT	CAISEQGPTEAFF
TRBV15	.	TRBD1	TRBJ1-1	TGTGCCACCAGCGGGGGGACAGGGAGGACTGAAGCTTTCTTT	CATSGGTGRTEAFF
TRBV27	.	TRBD1	TRBJ1-1	TGTGCCAGCAGTTTGGGACAGACTTACACTGAAGCTTTCTTT	CASSLGQTYTEAFF
TRBV11-3	.	.	TRBJ2-7	TGTGCCAGCAGCCAAGGGGTAGGCAAGCAGTACTTC	CASSQGVGKQYF
TRBV5-1	.	TRBD2	TRBJ2-7	TGCGCCAGCAGCCCGCCATTAGGTAGCGGGAGCTCCGAGCAGTACTTC	CASSPPLGSGSSEQYF
TRBV7-2	.	TRBD1	TRBJ2-7	TGTGCCAGCAGCGAGGACAGGGCCTACGAGCAGTACTTC	CASSEDRAYEQYF
TRBV28	.	TRBD2	TRBJ2-1	TGTGCCAGCAGTTTGAGGGAGGGCCGGATATATGAGCAGTTCTTC	CASSLREGRIYEQFF
TRBV28	.	TRBD1	TRBJ1-2	TGTGCCAGCCGGAGGACAGGAGGAGGCTACACCTTC	CASRRTGGGYTF
TRBV11-2	.	.	TRBJ2-7	TGTGCCAGCAGCCCAGCCTACGAGCAGTACTTC	CASSPAYEQYF
TRBV25-1	.	TRBD2	TRBJ2-3	TGTGCCAGCAGTGAGAGACTAGCGGGGGGAAGTGTAGCAGATACGCAGTATTTT	CASSERLAGGSVADTQYF
TRBV6-5	few	.	TRBJ1-6	TGTGCCAGCAGTTACGTGGGCCCATTGACTAATTCACCCCTCCACTTT	CASSYVGPLTNSPLHF
TRBV29-1	.	TRBD1	TRBJ2-7	TGCAGCGTTGGGGGTACCGGGACAGGGGGCCTACTCGTCGAGCAGTACTTC	CSVGGTGTGGLLVEQYF
TRBV6-1	.	.	TRBJ2-1	TGTGCCAGCAGTGAACCGGGCTTAGCGGATGAGCAGTTCTTC	CASSEPGLADEQFF
TRBV7-8	.	.	TRBJ2-7	TGTGCCAGCAGCGCGACTAGTTTCGCATCCTACGAGCAGTACTTC	CASSATSFASYEQYF
TRBV28	.	.	TRBJ1-4	TGTGCCAGCGCTTCGGGAGCCGGGCAAGAAAAACTGTTTTTT	CASASGAGQEKLFF